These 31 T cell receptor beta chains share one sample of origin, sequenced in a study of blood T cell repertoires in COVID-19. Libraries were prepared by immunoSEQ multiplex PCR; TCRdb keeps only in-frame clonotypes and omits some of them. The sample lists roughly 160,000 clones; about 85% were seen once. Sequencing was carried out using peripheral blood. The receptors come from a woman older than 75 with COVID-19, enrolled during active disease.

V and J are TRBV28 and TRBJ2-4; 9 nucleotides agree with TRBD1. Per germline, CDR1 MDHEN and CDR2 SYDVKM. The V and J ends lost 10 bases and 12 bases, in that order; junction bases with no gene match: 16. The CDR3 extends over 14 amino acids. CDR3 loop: CATRKGTGLEAQYF. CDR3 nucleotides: TGTGCCACTCGGAAAGGGACAGGGTTGGAGGCTCAGTACTTC.

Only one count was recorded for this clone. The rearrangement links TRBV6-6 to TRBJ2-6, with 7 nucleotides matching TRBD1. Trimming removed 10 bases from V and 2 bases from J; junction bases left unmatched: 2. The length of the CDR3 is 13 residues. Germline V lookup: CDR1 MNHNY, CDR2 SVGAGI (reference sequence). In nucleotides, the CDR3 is TGTGCCACTCAGGGGGCTGGGGCCAACGTCCTGACTTTC. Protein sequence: CATQGAGANVLTF.

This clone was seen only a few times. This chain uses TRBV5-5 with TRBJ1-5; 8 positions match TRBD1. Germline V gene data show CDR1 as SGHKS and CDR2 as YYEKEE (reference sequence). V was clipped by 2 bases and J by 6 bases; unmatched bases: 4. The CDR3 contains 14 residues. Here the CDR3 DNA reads TGTGCCAGCAGCTTTACAGGGGGTGGTCAGCCCCAGCATTTT. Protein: CASSFTGGGQPQHF.

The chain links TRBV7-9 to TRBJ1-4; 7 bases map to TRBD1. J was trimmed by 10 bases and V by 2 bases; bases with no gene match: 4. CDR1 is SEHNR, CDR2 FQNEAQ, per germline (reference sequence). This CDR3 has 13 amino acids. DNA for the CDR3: TGTGCCAGCAGCTTAAAGGCAGGGGGAAAACTGTTTTTT. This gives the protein CASSLKAGGKLFF. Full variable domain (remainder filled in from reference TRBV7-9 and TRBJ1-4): DTGVSQNPRHKITKRGQNVTFRCDPISEHNRLYWYRQTLGQGPEFLTYFQNEAQLEKSRLLSDRFSAERPKGSFSTLEIQRTEQGDSAMYLCASSLKAGGKLFFGSGTQLSVL.

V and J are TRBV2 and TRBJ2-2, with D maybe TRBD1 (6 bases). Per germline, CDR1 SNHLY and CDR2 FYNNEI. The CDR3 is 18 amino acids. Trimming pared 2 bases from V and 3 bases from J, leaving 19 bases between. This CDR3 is CASSEPGAGGEDTGELFF. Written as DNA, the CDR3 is TGTGCCAGCAGTGAACCTGGGGCTGGGGGCGAGGACACCGGGGAGCTGTTTTTT.

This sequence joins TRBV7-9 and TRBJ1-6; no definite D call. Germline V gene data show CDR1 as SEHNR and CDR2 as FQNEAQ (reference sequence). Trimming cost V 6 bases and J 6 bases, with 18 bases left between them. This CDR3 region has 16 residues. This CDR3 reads CASRSSGSRSNSPLHF. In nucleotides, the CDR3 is TGTGCCAGCAGATCTTCCGGGAGTCGGAGTAATTCACCCCTCCACTTT.

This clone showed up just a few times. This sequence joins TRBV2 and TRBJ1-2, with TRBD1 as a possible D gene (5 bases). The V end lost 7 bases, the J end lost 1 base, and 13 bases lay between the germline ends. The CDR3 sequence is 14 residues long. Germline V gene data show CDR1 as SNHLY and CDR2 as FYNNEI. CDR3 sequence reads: CASTTSTVNYGYTF. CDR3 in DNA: TGTGCCAGCACCACCTCGACAGTTAACTATGGCTACACCTTC.

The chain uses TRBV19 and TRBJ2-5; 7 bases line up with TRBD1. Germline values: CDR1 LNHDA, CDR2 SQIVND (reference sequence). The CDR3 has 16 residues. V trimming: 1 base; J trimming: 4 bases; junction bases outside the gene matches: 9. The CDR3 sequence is CASSIGLSTGAETQYF. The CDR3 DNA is TGTGCCAGTAGTATAGGATTATCTACAGGGGCAGAGACCCAGTACTTC.

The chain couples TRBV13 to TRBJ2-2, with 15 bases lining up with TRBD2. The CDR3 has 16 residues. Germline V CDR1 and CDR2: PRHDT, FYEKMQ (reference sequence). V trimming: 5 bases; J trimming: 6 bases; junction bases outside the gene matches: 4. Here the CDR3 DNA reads TGTGCCAGCAGCCGCGGACTAGCGGGAGGGGCCGGGGAGCTGTTTTTT. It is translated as CASSRGLAGGAGELFF.

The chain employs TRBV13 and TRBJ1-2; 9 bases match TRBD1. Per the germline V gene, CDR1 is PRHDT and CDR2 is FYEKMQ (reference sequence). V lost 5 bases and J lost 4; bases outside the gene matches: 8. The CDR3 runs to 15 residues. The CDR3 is CASSLPGQGAYGYTF. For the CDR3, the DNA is TGTGCCAGCAGCCTCCCGGGACAGGGCGCCTATGGCTACACCTTC.

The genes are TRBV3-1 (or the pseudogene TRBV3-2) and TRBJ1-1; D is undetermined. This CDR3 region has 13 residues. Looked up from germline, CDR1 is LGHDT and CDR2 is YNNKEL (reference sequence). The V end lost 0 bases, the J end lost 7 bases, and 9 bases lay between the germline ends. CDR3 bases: TGTGCCAGCAGCCAAGATGCGGCGGTTGAAGCTTTCTTT. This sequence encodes CASSQDAAVEAFF.

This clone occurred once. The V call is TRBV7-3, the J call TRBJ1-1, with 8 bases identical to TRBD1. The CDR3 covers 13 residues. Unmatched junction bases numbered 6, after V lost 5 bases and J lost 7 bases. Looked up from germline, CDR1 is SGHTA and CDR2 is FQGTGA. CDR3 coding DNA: TGTGCCAGCAGCGGGACAGGTGGACTTGAAGCTTTCTTT. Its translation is CASSGTGGLEAFF.

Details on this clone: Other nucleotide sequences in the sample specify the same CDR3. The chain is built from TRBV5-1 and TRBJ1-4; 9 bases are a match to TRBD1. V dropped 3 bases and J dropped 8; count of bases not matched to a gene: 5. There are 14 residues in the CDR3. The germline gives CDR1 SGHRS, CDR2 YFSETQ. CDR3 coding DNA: TGCGCCAGCAGCTCCGGACAGGGGAACGAAAAACTGTTTTTT. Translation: CASSSGQGNEKLFF.

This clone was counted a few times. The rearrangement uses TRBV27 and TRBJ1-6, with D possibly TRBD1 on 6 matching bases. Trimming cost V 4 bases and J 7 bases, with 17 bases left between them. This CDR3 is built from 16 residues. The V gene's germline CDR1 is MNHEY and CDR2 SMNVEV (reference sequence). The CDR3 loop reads CASSYRGQSNNSPLHF. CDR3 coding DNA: TGTGCCAGCAGTTATCGCGGACAGAGTAACAATTCACCCCTCCACTTT.

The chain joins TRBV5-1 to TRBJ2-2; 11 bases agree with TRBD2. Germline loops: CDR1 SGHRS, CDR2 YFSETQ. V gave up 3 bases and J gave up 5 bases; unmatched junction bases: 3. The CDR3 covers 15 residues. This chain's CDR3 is CASSSLAGGTGELFF. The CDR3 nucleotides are TGCGCCAGCAGCTCCCTAGCGGGAGGAACCGGGGAGCTGTTTTTT.

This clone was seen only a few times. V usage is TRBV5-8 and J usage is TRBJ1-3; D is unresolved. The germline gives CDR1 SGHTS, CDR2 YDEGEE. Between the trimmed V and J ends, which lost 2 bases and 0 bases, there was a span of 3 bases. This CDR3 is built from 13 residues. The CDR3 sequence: CASSFNSGNTIYF. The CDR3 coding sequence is TGTGCCAGCAGCTTCAACTCTGGAAACACCATATATTTT.

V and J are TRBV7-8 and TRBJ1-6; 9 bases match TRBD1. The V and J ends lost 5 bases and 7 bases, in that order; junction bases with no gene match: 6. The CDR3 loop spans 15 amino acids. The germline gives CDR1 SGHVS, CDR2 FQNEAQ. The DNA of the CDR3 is TGTGCCAGCAGCCATGGACAGGGGACCAATTCACCCCTCCACTTT. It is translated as CASSHGQGTNSPLHF. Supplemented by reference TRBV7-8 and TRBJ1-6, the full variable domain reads GAGVSQSPRYKVAKRGQDVALRCDPISGHVSLFWYQQALGQGPEFLTYFQNEAQLDKSGLPSDRFFAERPEGSVSTLKIQRTQQEDSAVYLCASSHGQGTNSPLHFGNGTRLTVT.

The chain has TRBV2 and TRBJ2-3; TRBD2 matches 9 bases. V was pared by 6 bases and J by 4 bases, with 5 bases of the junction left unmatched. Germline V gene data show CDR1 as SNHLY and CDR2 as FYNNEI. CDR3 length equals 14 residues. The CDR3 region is CASRVSGGSDTQYF. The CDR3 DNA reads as TGTGCCAGCAGGGTTAGCGGGGGCTCAGATACGCAGTATTTT.

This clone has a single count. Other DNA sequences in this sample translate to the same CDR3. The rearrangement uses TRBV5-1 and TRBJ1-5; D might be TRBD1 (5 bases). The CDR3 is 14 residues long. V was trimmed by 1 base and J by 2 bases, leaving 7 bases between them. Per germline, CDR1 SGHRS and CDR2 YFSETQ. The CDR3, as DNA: TGCGCCAGCAGCTTGCAGGGCGGCAATCAGCCCCAGCATTTT. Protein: CASSLQGGNQPQHF. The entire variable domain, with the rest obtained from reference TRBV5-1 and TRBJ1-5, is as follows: KAGVTQTPRYLIKTRGQQVTLSCSPISGHRSVSWYQQTPGQGLQFLFEYFSETQRNKGNFPGRFSGRQFSNSRSEMNVSTLELGDSALYLCASSLQGGNQPQHFGDGTRLSIL.

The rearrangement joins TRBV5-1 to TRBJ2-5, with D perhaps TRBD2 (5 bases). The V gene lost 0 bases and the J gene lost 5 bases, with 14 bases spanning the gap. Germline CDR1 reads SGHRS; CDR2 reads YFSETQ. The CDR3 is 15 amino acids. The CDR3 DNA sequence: TGCGCCAGCAGCTTGGCCGGCAGCCCGGGGGAGACCCAGTACTTC. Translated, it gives CASSLAGSPGETQYF.

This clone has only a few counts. The CDR3 here is CASSLQGSAGNTIYF. The CDR3, as DNA: TGTGCCAGCAGTCTACAGGGGTCCGCTGGAAACACCATATATTTT. V is TRBV2 and J is TRBJ1-3, with 7 bases fitting TRBD1. Trimming took 5 bases from V and 2 from J; bases not matched to a gene: 6. The CDR3 contains 15 residues. From germline, CDR1 is SNHLY and CDR2 FYNNEI.

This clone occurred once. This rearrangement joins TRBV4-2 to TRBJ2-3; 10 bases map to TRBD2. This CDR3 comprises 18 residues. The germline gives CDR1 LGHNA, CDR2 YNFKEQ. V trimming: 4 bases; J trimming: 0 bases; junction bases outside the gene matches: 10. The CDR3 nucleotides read TGTGCCAGCAGCCGCGTGGCCTCTAGCGGGGGTAGCACAGATACGCAGTATTTT. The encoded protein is CASSRVASSGGSTDTQYF.

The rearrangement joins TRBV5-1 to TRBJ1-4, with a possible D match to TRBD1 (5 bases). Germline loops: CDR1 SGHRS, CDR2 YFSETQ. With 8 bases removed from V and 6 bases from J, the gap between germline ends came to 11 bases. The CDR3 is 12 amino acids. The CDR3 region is CASTGDHEKLFF. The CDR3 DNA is TGCGCCAGTACGGGGGATCATGAAAAACTGTTTTTT.

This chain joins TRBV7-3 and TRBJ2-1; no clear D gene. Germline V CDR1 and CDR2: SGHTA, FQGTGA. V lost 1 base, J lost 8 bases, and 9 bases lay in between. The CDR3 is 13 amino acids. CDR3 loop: CASSLNFRDEQFF. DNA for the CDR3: TGTGCCAGCAGCTTAAACTTTCGGGATGAGCAGTTCTTC. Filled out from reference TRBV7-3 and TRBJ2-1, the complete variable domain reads GAGVSQTPSNKVTEKGKYVELRCDPISGHTALYWYRQSLGQGPEFLIYFQGTGAADDSGLPNDRFFAVRPEGSVSTLKIQRTERGDSAVYLCASSLNFRDEQFFGPGTRLTVL.

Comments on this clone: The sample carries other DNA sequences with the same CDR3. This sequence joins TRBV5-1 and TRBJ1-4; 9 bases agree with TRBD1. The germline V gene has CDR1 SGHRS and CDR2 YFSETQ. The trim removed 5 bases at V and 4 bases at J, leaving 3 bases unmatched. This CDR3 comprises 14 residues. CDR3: CASSRDRDNEKLFF. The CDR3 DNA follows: TGCGCCAGCAGTCGGGACAGGGATAATGAAAAACTGTTTTTT.

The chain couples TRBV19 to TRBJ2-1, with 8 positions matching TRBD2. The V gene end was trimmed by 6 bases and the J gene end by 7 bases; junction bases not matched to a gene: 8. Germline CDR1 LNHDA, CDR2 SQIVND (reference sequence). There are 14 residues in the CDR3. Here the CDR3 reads CASRRVAGPNEQFF. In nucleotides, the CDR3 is TGTGCCAGTAGAAGGGTAGCGGGGCCTAATGAGCAGTTCTTC.

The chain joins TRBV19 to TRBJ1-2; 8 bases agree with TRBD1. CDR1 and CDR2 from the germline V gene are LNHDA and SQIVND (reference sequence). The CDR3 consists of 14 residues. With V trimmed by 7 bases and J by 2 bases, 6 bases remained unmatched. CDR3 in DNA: TGTGCCAGTAAAGAGACAGGGGACAACTATGGCTACACCTTC. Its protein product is CASKETGDNYGYTF.

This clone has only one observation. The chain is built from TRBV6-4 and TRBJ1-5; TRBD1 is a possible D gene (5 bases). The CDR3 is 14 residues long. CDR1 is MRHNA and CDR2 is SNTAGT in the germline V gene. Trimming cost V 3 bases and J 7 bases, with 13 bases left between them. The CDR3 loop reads CASSEPGVGQPQHF. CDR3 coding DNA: TGTGCCAGCAGTGAACCGGGGGTGGGGCAGCCCCAGCATTTT.

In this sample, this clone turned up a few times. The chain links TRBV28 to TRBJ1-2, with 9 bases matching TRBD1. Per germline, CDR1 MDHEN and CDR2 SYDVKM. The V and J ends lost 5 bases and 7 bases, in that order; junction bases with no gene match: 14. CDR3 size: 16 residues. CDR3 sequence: CASSSWTGAHWSGYTF. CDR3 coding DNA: TGTGCCAGCAGTAGTTGGACAGGGGCGCACTGGAGTGGCTACACCTTC.

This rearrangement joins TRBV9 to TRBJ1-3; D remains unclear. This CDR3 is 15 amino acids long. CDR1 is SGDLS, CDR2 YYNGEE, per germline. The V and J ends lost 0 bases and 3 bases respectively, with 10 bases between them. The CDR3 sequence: CASSVDSGLGNTIYF. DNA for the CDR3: TGTGCCAGCAGCGTAGATTCAGGTCTTGGAAACACCATATATTTT. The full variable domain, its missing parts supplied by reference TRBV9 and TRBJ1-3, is DSGVTQTPKHLITATGQRVTLRCSPRSGDLSVYWYQQSLDQGLQFLIQYYNGEERAKGNILERFSAQQFPDLHSELNLSSLELGDSALYFCASSVDSGLGNTIYFGEGSWLTVV.

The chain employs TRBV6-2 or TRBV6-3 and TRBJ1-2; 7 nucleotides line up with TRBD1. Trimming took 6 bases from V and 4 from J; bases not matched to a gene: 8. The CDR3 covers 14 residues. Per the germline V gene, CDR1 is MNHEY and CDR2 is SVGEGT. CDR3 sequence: CASSTRTGSYGYTF. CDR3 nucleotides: TGTGCCAGCAGCACCCGGACAGGTTCCTATGGCTACACCTTC.